This T cell receptor (beta chain) stems from a study of blood T cell repertoires in COVID-19. Study-wide background: COVID-19 samples, acute and convalescent, were from the United States, Italy and Spain. PBMCs, B-cell-depleted T cells, or T cells were the source of the cDNA or gDNA that made up the material.

V was pared by 3 bases and J by 4 bases, with 12 bases of the junction left unmatched. Germline V CDR1 and CDR2: SGDLS, YYNGEE. The CDR3 has 17 amino acids. Original handling: Cell counts per sample came from amplifying reference gene primers. Assay used: immunoSEQ multiplex PCR; TCRdb lists only in-frame clones, some missing. Clone size and the V and J calls come from that table; the DNA yielded D and trimming. The sample carries 88,000 or so clones, 85% to 90% recorded once. The TCR sequence derives from a man aged 55 to 69 with acute or convalescent COVID-19. The rearrangement joins TRBV9 to TRBJ1-1; 10 bases are shared with TRBD1. Sequenced sample: peripheral blood. The CDR3, as DNA: TGTGCCAGCAGCGGAGGGACAGGGGTCAGGGGTGGCACTGAAGCTTTCTTT. This sequence encodes CASSGGTGVRGGTEAFF.